This T cell receptor (beta chain) is drawn from a study of T cell changes during pregnancy in multiple sclerosis. Libraries were prepared by immunoSEQ multiplex PCR; TCRdb keeps only in-frame clonotypes and omits some of them. The sample has 50,000 to 60,000 clones; 80% to 95% are singletons. This CDR3 contains 12 residues. Per germline, CDR1 SGHTA and CDR2 FQGTGA. V was clipped by 2 bases and J by 6 bases, with 6 bases between them. Here the sequenced sample was CD4+ T cells from peripheral blood mononuclear cells, taken in the second trimester of pregnancy. The clonotype was recovered from a female donor with multiple sclerosis, enrolled in a pregnancy study. The genes are TRBV7-3 and TRBJ2-3; D unclear. DNA of the CDR3: TGTGCCAGCAGCTTATCCATCGATACGCAGTATTTT. Protein product: CASSLSIDTQYF.